This entry features one T cell receptor beta chain sequence. This clone appeared once. Its antigen specificity is not known. Per-nucleotide qualities are absent, and no much larger clonotype sits a single base away. The cohort consisted of approximately 670 healthy bone marrow donors. At the time of sampling, all cohort members were nominally healthy, though unrecorded immune exposures were likely present. The donor tested CMV seronegative and was one of the 352 seronegative cohort members. Every donor gave a peripheral blood sample, and the peripheral blood mononuclear cells from that sample were used for TCR beta sequencing. Genomic DNA extraction from the blood cell samples was performed with the Qiagen DNeasy Blood Extraction Kit. The CDR3, from cysteine to phenylalanine, totals 13 residues. Only CDR3 DNA is held: 39 bases, read in frame from base 1. Relative to germline, V is missing 7 bases and J is missing 6 bases, with 7 bases of the junction outside any gene match. The germline V gene supplies CDR1 SGHRS and CDR2 YFSETQ.

Libraries were built with the immunoSEQ multiplex PCR assay. For the multiplex PCR, a mixture combining 60 forward primers for TCR Vbeta segments and 13 reverse primers for TCR Jbeta segments was used. The CDR3 region of rearranged TCR beta genes was amplified from genomic DNA with a multiplex PCR assay. On the Illumina HiSeq System, the amplified TCR beta libraries were sequenced as 87-base-pair reads. The original pipeline was this. In a later analysis, tens of millions of unique TCR beta chains were counted across the roughly 610 repertoires, and about 9.9 million of these chains were shared by at least two donors. To remove PCR and sequencing errors, raw reads were error-corrected and collapsed into unique sequences using a nearest-neighbor algorithm that merged closely related sequences. V, D and J gene segments were assigned by aligning CDR3 sequences to IMGT reference sequences. For a sequence to be retained, a match of at least six nucleotides was required to both a V gene segment and a J gene segment. A rearrangement was called productive if the CDR3 had no stop codons and remained in frame with V and J, and every other rearrangement was called non-productive. Following IMGT convention, CDR3 was defined as the stretch from the second conserved V-encoded cysteine to the conserved J-encoded phenylalanine. Sequences without an unambiguous match to a single V gene segment were excluded from the earlier analysis of 500 to 700 of the donors. An earlier analysis of 450 to 650 of the donors called V segments functional above 56.7% productive rearrangements and segregating when the between-donor standard deviation exceeded 5%. To diagnose cytomegalovirus status from the catalog of TCR beta chain sequences, a statistical classification framework was built. In a later analysis, V and J genes were assigned by comparing TCR nucleotide sequences against IMGT/GENE-DB human TR gene sequences. A later analysis assigned CDR3 sequences and most-parsimonious VDJ recombination scenarios with the TCRdist pipeline. A later analysis defined each TCR beta chain by its CDR3 amino acid sequence plus V-gene family, and excluded reads lacking a unique V-gene family. To address suspected cross-contamination and a sequencing artifact, a later analysis removed several hundred highly shared, low-generation-probability nucleotide sequences. A later analysis calculated a clonal expansion index for each public chain from normalized within-repertoire ranks of inferred template counts. Generation probabilities in a later analysis came from a VDJ recombination model fitted to out-of-frame rearrangements, and those results were checked against IGoR. Hypergeometric tests were used in a later analysis to score TCR-TCR, TCR-HLA and TCR-CMV co-occurrence, with a repertoire-size bias correction applied to the TCR pairs. False discovery rates were estimated in a later analysis by permuting HLA or CMV assignments 20 times. In a later analysis, co-occurring TCRs were grouped using DBSCAN, and TCRdist sequence similarity was added for clustering within HLA-allele-positive subsets. For co-occurrence clustering, repertoires with fewer than 30,000 or more than 120,000 public chains were excluded, along with roughly 5 repertoires with anomalous nucleotide sharing. What TCRdb holds here is the immuneACCESS table cut down to in-frame rearrangements. Part of the clones is not present; checked against another copy, under half of the missing clones reflect an unresolved V gene, and the others are unexplained. The V and J calls and clone size come from that table; D and trimming were worked out from the DNA. The sample table shows 130,000 or so clones, and roughly 74% are seen once. The ten top clones hold about 3.1% of the sample.

This specimen comes from a study of cytomegalovirus exposure and HLA in healthy donors (dated by TCRdb to 2015 to 2018). As for the study more broadly: An earlier analysis of approximately 640 of the donors reported about 290 Gb of sequence data and more than 90 million unique TCR beta sequences from some 180 million T cells. In an earlier analysis of 500 to 650 of the donors, high-throughput TCR beta sequencing was used to judge whether each TCR beta V gene segment behaved as functional or pseudogenic. Both class I and class II loci were covered by HLA typing, at four-digit resolution. Roughly 320 gigabases of sequencing data and around 88 million unique TCR sequences made up an early release that covered under 750 HLA-typed donors. All discovery cohort repertoires had been generated using a single sequencing platform. Rather than using new phenotypic data, the later analysis identified candidate immune exposures from TCR beta sequences and from how often those sequences occurred across donors. The aim of the study was to test whether cataloging public T cell receptors could identify signatures of past pathogen exposure. Of the 398 genotyped donors, approximately 83% fell in the genetic ancestry cluster associated with self-reported Caucasian donors. The number of typed donors differed by locus: about 620-640 for A, B, C, DRB1 and DQB1; approximately 520 for DQA1; fewer than 610 for DPA1; and about 450 for DPB1. Alongside the repertoire data, information on donor age, sex, ethnicity and CMV serostatus was compiled. A later analysis re-examined previously published TCR beta repertoires from more than 600 donors and added high-resolution HLA genotyping to investigate patterns of TCR occurrence. In a later genetic analysis, genome-wide SNP genotypes for about 65% of the roughly 700 donors were used, and that subset was treated as a discovery cohort. To predict cytomegalovirus infection status, the study brought together high-throughput TCR immunosequencing, statistical association of individual TCRs with disease status, and machine learning. Along with the approximately 700-subject first cohort, a separate validation cohort of some 130 different subjects was used. Roughly five DR-DQ haplotypes were handled as single units for association and clustering, since linkage in the cohort was strong. On average, approximately 250,000 unique TCR beta nucleotide sequences were sequenced per donor among 350 to 400 genotyped donors of the cohort, with 15% to 20% of those sequences being non-productive. Using immunosequencing, the study profiled T cell repertoires from 666 subjects and related those repertoires to cytomegalovirus serostatus.

Points the paper makes about the study in general: Sequencing depth was assumed to be roughly uniform across donors in the presence/absence analyses, though that assumption may not hold. A later genetic analysis associated a missense DCLRE1C variant with V-gene and J-gene trimming of TCR beta chains, and an independent cohort replicated the association. According to a later genetic analysis, donors in an Asian-associated ancestry cluster had fewer N-insertions in productive TCRs than the approximately 630-donor mean. The cohort was sequenced for TCR beta chains only, and without alpha or paired-chain data the features that could be detected were limited. Strong co-occurrence of HLA alleles, especially DR and DQ, made assigning TCR associations to individual alleles difficult. Immune exposure information for the cohort was limited to CMV serostatus. Cytomegalovirus status was reported to be diagnosed by the classifier with high specificity and sensitivity in both the original and validation cohorts. Because HLA typing was unavailable for some donors at each locus, only the typed subset was used in association tests. In a later analysis, TCR association rates were found to vary across HLA loci, with the most associated TCRs seen for DRB1 alleles and the fewest for HLA-C alleles. In a later analysis, HLA-associated TCR beta chains were found to be more clonally expanded and to have lower generation probabilities than equally common non-associated chains. A further reported finding was that TCR beta sequences accurately predicted the HLA-A and HLA-B alleles for most subjects in the first cohort. Broadly in line with IMGT annotations, most TCR beta V segments showed up in productive rearrangements about 87% or about 30% of the time in an earlier analysis of several hundred of the donors. Linkage disequilibrium might explain the correlated functional status among segregating V segments, but an unknown experimental factor could not be excluded. Most CMV-associated TCR beta chains appeared to be HLA-restricted in a later analysis, and the HLA associations seemed to be driven largely by CMV exposure. A later analysis reported that several top co-occurrence clusters appeared linked to parvovirus B19, influenza, CMV and Epstein-Barr virus. In a later analysis, 16,951 TCR beta sequences were associated with specific HLA alleles at a false discovery rate of 0.05. A group of highly shared sequence variants was considered likely to be a technical artifact of the sequencing pipeline. A few of the identified cytomegalovirus-associated TCR beta chains were confirmed in vitro to be specific for cytomegalovirus antigens. Some IMGT-functional V segments, including TRBV6-2 and TRBV6-3, could not be distinguished by the 87-base-pair reads and were therefore excluded. The study gave a list of under 200 TCR beta chains associated with cytomegalovirus. Most TCR sequences were observed very rarely across donors, whereas some public TCRs were present in many individuals. Because counts were too low, 15 to 20 rarely observed V segments, including chromosome 9 orphons, were excluded from the earlier analysis of under 650 of the donors. It was suggested by the authors that the approach could potentially be generalized to other disease states and immunological phenotypes.

Sequenced input: PBMCs. The clonotype was recovered from a man between 35 and 55 years old in good health and CMV-seronegative. The receptor chain draws on TRBV5-1 and TRBJ1-2; a stretch of 9 junction bases matches TRBD1. Here is the DNA: TGCGCCAGCTCGGACAGGGGTGAGGATGGCTACACCTTC. It codes for CASSDRGEDGYTF.